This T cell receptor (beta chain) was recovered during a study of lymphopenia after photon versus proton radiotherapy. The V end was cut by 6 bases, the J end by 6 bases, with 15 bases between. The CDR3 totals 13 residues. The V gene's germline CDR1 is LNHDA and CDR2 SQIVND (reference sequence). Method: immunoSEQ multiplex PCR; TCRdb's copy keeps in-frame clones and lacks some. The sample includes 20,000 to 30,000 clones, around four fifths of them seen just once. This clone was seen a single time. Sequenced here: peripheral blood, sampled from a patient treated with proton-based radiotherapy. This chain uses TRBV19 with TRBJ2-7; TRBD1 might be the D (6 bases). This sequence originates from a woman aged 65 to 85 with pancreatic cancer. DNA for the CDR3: TGTGCCAGTAGCAGGGGAATGTGGGGCGAGCAGTACTTC. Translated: CASSRGMWGEQYF.